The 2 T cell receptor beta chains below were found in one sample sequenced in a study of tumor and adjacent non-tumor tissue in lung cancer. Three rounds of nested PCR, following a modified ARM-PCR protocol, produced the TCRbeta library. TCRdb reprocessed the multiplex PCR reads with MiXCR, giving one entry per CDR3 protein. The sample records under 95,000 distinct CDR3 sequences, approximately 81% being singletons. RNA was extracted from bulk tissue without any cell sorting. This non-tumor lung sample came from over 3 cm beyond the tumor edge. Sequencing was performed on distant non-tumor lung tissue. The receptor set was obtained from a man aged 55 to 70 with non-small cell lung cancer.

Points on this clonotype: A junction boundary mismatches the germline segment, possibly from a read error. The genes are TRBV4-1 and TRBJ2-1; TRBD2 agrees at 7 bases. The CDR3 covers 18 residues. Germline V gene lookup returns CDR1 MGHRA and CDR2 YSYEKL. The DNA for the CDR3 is TGCGCCAGCAGACGGATTAGCGGGTCCGGCACCTCCTACAATGAGCAGTTCTTT. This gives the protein CASRRISGSGTSYNEQFF.

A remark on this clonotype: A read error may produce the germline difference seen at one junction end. CDR3 residues: CASCEDRGGAVGYTF. The CDR3 region has the DNA TGTGCCAGCTGTGAAGATAGAGGGGGCGCAGTTGGCTACACCTTC. The chain joins TRBV2 to TRBJ1-2, with TRBD1 matching over 7 bases. Germline-derived CDR1 and CDR2 are SNHLY and FYNNEI. The CDR3 length is 15 residues.